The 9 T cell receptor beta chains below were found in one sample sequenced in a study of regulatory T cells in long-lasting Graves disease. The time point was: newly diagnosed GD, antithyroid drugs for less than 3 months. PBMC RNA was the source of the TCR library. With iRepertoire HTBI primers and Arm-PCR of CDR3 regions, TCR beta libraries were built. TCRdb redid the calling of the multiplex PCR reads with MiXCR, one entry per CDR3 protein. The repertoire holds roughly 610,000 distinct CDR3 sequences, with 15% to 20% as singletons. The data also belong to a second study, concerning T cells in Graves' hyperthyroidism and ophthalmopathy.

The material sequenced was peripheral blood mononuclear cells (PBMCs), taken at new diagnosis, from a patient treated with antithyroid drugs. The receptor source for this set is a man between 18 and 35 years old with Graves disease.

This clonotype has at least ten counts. CDR3: CAWSGRLAGYYNEQFF. The CDR3 bases are TGTGCCTGGAGCGGGCGACTAGCGGGATACTACAATGAGCAGTTCTTC. J is TRBJ2-1 and V is TRBV30; 11 nucleotides match TRBD2. Trimming removed 3 bases from V and 3 bases from J; junction bases left unmatched: 7. Germline V lookup: CDR1 GTSNPN, CDR2 SVGIG (reference sequence). The CDR3 runs 16 residues.

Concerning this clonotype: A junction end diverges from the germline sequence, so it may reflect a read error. The DNA of the CDR3 is TGTGCCAGCAGTTCCGGGACAGGGAACACTGGAGCTTTCTTT. Protein product: CASSSGTGNTGAFF. The genes are TRBV11-3 and TRBJ1-1, with 9 bases lining up with TRBD1. CDR3 length equals 14 residues. Germline V gene data show CDR1 as SGHNT and CDR2 as YENEEA.

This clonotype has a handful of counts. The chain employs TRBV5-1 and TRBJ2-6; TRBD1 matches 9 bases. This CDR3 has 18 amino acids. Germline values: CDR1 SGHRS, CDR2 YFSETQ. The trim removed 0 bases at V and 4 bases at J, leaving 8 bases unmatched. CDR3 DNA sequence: TGCGCCAGCAGCTTGGGTGGGACAGGGCTCCGGGGGGCCAACGTCCTGACTTTC. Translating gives CASSLGGTGLRGANVLTF.

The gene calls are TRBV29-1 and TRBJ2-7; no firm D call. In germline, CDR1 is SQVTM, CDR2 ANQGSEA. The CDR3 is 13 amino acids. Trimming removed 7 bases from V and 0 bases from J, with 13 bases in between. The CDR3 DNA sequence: TGCAGCGCCATCCGGGCTAACTCCTACGAGCAGTACTTC. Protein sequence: CSAIRANSYEQYF.

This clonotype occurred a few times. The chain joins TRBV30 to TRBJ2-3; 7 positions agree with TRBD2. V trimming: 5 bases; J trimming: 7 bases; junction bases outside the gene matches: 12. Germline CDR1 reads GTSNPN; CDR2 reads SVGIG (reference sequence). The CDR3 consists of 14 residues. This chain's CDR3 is CAWGDYRDLNTQYF. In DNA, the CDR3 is TGTGCCTGGGGGGACTATCGGGATTTAAATACGCAGTATTTT.

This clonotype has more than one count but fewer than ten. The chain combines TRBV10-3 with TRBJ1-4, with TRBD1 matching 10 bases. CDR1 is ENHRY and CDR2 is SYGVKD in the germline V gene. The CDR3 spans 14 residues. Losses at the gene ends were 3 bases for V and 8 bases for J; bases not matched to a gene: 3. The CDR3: CAISEGTGDEKLFF. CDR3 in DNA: TGTGCCATCAGTGAAGGGACAGGGGACGAAAAACTGTTTTTT.

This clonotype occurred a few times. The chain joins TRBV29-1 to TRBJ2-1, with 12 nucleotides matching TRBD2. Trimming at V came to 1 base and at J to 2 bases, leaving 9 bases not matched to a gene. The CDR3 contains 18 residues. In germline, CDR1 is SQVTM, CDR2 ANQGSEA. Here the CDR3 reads CSVEGVTSGRPPYNEQFF. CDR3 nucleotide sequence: TGCAGCGTTGAAGGGGTCACTAGCGGGAGGCCACCCTACAATGAGCAGTTCTTC.

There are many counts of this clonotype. The CDR3, as DNA: TGTGCCAGCAGACCCTGGAGGGACAGGAGCTCCTACGAGCAGTACTTC. Amino acid sequence: CASRPWRDRSSYEQYF. The V gene is TRBV6-2 or TRBV6-3, the J gene TRBJ2-7; 8 bases map to TRBD1. The CDR3 contains 16 residues. The J segment lost 0 bases and the V segment lost 6 bases, leaving 10 bases of the junction unmatched. The germline V gene has CDR1 MNHEY and CDR2 SVGEGT.

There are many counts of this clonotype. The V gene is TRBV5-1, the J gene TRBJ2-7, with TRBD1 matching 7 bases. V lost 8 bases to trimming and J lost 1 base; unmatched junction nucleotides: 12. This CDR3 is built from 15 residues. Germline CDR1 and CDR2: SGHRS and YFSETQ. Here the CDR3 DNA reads TGCGCCAGTCGCCTTTGGACAGGAAGATCCTACGAGCAGTACTTC. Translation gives CASRLWTGRSYEQYF.